The clone carrying this T cell receptor (beta chain) was detected once. Germline V gene data show CDR1 as MGHRA and CDR2 as YSYEKL. Trimming took 0 bases from V and 5 from J, leaving 14 bases between them. The CDR3 is 15 amino acids. Assay: immunoSEQ multiplex PCR; the TCRdb copy retains only in-frame clones and omits some. In the table there are about 130,000 clones, roughly 92% of which are singletons. The data derive from a study of control samples from healthy donors and cancer patients. The source is an older man with head and neck cancer. This chain connects TRBV4-1 to TRBJ2-7; D perhaps matches TRBD2 (6 bases). The sequenced sample was PBMCs. The CDR3 bases are TGCGCCAGCAGCCAAGATTGGAGGGAATGGGACGAGCAGTACTTC. Translation: CASSQDWREWDEQYF.